This entry lists 9 T cell receptor beta chains sequenced from one sample in a study of shared clonotypes between healthy human individuals. CD45RO-negative, CCR7-positively selected cells formed the naive CD8 fraction, excluding terminally differentiated effector memory CD45RA+ cells. Repertoires were generated with immunoSEQ multiplex PCR, while TCRdb's copy carries only in-frame clones and drops some. In the table there are 750,000 to 1,000,000 clones, 80% to 95% of which are singletons. Source material: naive CD8+ T cells sorted from blood. All receptors come from a man aged 30 to 39 in good health.

The CDR3: CASSLSANTGPSTDTQYF. The CDR3 nucleotides read TGTGCCAGCAGCTTGAGTGCTAACACAGGGCCTAGCACAGATACGCAGTATTTT. This sequence joins TRBV11-2 and TRBJ2-3; D is perhaps TRBD1 (6 bases). The germline V gene has CDR1 SGHAT and CDR2 FQNNGV. This CDR3 has 18 residues. The V end was cut by 3 bases, the J end by 0 bases, with 19 bases between.

This clone appeared a few times. The chain is built from TRBV10-2 and TRBJ2-1, with a tentative D call TRBD1 (6 bases). Trimming removed 2 bases at V and 10 bases at J, with 9 bases between. The CDR3 extends over 12 amino acids. Germline CDR1 and CDR2: WSHSY and SAAADI. CDR3 DNA sequence: TGCGCCAGCAGTGAGACGGGACACGAGCAGTTCTTC. This translates into CASSETGHEQFF.

J is TRBJ2-1 and V is TRBV7-6; 7 positions match TRBD1. This CDR3 region has 16 residues. Germline V CDR1 and CDR2: SGHVS, FNYEAQ. The junction had 10 bases not matched to a gene; V was cut back by 4 bases and J by 4 bases. CDR3 in DNA: TGTGCCAGCAGCTCTACCGGGACAGACCTATACAATGAGCAGTTCTTC. This codes for CASSSTGTDLYNEQFF.

This clone was seen once. The chain recombines TRBV5-1 with TRBJ1-5; no clear D gene. This CDR3 contains 15 residues. The V end was cut by 0 bases, the J end by 3 bases, with 10 bases between. CDR1 and CDR2 (germline): SGHRS, YFSETQ. Written as DNA, the CDR3 is TGCGCCAGCAGCTTGGCCGGTCGGATCAATCAGCCCCAGCATTTT. Amino acids: CASSLAGRINQPQHF.

J is TRBJ2-1 and V is TRBV7-2, with D perhaps TRBD1 or TRBD2 (6 bases each). In germline, CDR1 is SGHTA, CDR2 FQGNSA. This CDR3 contains 15 residues. Trimming left V 4 bases short and J 0 bases short, with 10 bases between. CDR3 in amino acids: CASSSEGGSYNEQFF. The DNA of the CDR3 is TGTGCCAGCAGCTCCGAGGGGGGCTCCTACAATGAGCAGTTCTTC.

This chain connects TRBV6-6 to TRBJ2-1; a possible D gene is TRBD2 (6 bases). In germline, CDR1 is MNHNY, CDR2 SVGAGI (reference sequence). The CDR3 consists of 16 residues. The V end was cut by 5 bases, the J end by 9 bases, with 23 bases between. CDR3 sequence: CASSPHPVPGLVEQFF. The CDR3 DNA is TGTGCCAGCAGTCCCCACCCTGTCCCGGGACTTGTTGAGCAGTTCTTC.

V is TRBV7-8 and J is TRBJ2-1; TRBD2 aligns across 14 bases. The trim removed 3 bases at V and 0 bases at J, leaving 10 bases unmatched. Germline CDR1 and CDR2: SGHVS and FQNEAQ. CDR3 length: 20 amino acids. Here the CDR3 reads CASSFTGTSGSGSSYNEQFF. CDR3 bases: TGTGCCAGCAGCTTTACCGGGACTAGCGGGAGCGGGAGCTCCTACAATGAGCAGTTCTTC.

The gene calls are TRBV7-9 and TRBJ2-3; the match to TRBD2 covers 10 bases. The CDR3 has 16 residues. The germline gives CDR1 SEHNR, CDR2 FQNEAQ (reference sequence). V lost 5 bases and J lost 5; bases outside the gene matches: 10. CDR3 region: CASSTSGTSGKDTQYF. CDR3 DNA sequence: TGTGCCAGCAGCACCTCCGGTACTAGCGGGAAAGATACGCAGTATTTT.

The V and J genes are TRBV29-1 and TRBJ2-5; 10 positions match TRBD1. J was trimmed by 1 base and V by 1 base; bases with no gene match: 6. Germline V gene data show CDR1 as SQVTM and CDR2 as ANQGSEA. The CDR3 totals 16 residues. The CDR3 reads CSVEALGTGAQETQYF. For the CDR3, the DNA is TGCAGCGTTGAAGCCTTAGGGACAGGGGCCCAAGAGACCCAGTACTTC.